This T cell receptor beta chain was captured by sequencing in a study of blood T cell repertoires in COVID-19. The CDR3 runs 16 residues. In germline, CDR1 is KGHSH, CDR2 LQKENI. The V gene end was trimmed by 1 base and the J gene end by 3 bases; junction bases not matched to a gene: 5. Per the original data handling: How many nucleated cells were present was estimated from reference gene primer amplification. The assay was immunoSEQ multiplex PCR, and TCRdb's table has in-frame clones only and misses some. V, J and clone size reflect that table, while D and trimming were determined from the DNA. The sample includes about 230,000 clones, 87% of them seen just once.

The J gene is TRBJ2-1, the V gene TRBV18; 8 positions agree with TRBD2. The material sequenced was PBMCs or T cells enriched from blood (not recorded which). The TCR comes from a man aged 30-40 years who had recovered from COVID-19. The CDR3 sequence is CASSPQTSANYNEQFF. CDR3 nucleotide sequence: TGTGCCAGCTCACCACAGACTAGCGCAAACTACAATGAGCAGTTCTTC.